The 15 T cell receptor beta chains below all came from one sample that was sequenced in a study of shared clonotypes between healthy human individuals. The method was immunoSEQ multiplex PCR; TCRdb's version includes in-frame clones alone and lacks a portion of them. The table shows some 240,000 clones, with about 69% occurring only once. The sample taken for sequencing was memory CD4+ T cells sorted from blood. Subset defined: CD45RA-negative fraction. These receptors all come from a man aged 30-40 years in good health.

This clone was seen at least ten times. V gene TRBV7-2 combines with J gene TRBJ2-1, with TRBD1 identical over 10 bases. Germline V gene sequence: CDR1 SGHTA, CDR2 FQGNSA. The CDR3 spans 15 residues. With 5 bases clipped from V and 5 bases from J, the junction kept 6 bases outside the gene matches. The CDR3 here is CASSPDRGFHNEQFF. The CDR3 nucleotides read TGTGCCAGCAGCCCGGACAGGGGGTTCCACAATGAGCAGTTCTTC.

The chain employs TRBV5-4 and TRBJ2-7; perhaps TRBD1 as D (5 bases). The V end lost 2 bases, the J end lost 5 bases, and 14 bases lay between the germline ends. The CDR3 consists of 14 residues. Germline CDR1 and CDR2: SGHNT and YYREEE (reference sequence). In DNA form, the CDR3 reads TGTGCCAGCAGCTTCCTAACAGGCTTGAACGAGCAGTACTTC. Translated, it gives CASSFLTGLNEQYF.

The CDR3 DNA follows: TGTGCCACCAGCAGAGCGGGACAGGGGCAAGAGACCCAGTACTTC. Its protein is CATSRAGQGQETQYF. This chain connects TRBV15 to TRBJ2-5, with 10 bases aligning to TRBD1. The length of the CDR3 is 15 residues. J lost 2 bases, V lost 1 base, and 1 base had no gene match. Germline V lookup: CDR1 LNHNV, CDR2 YYDKDF (reference sequence). Looking up the rest from reference TRBV15 and TRBJ2-5 gives the full variable domain: DAMVIQNPRYQVTQFGKPVTLSCSQTLNHNVMYWYQQKSSQAPKLLFHYYDKDFNNEADTPDNFQSRRPNTSFCFLDIRSPGLGDTAMYLCATSRAGQGQETQYFGPGTRLLVL.

This clone was observed a few times. The V and J genes are TRBV2 and TRBJ2-1; the match to TRBD2 covers 9 bases. Trimming removed 0 bases from V and 16 bases from J; junction bases left unmatched: 7. CDR1 SNHLY and CDR2 FYNNEI come from the germline V gene. CDR3 length: 13 amino acids. The CDR3 sequence is CASSEARETSGFF. The DNA of the CDR3 is TGTGCCAGCAGTGAAGCGCGCGAGACTAGCGGCTTCTTC.

The CDR3, as DNA: TGCGCCAGCAGTACCGGGACAGGGGGGGAGCAGTACTTC. Its translation is CASSTGTGGEQYF. The gene calls are TRBV10-1 and TRBJ2-7, with 11 bases identical to TRBD1. CDR3 length: 13 residues. In germline, CDR1 is WNHNN, CDR2 SYGVQD (reference sequence). The junction had 4 bases not matched to a gene; V was cut back by 5 bases and J by 7 bases.

This clone was counted at least ten times. The V and J genes are TRBV5-1 and TRBJ2-7; 9 bases are shared with TRBD1. The CDR3 covers 16 residues. The germline V gene has CDR1 SGHRS and CDR2 YFSETQ. J lost 5 bases, V lost 3 bases, and 12 bases had no gene match. This CDR3 reads CASSSGPGQGTHEQYF. The CDR3 nucleotides are TGCGCCAGCAGCTCTGGACCGGGACAGGGTACCCACGAGCAGTACTTC.

This chain uses TRBV5-1 with TRBJ2-1, with 7 bases identical to TRBD2. Trimming cost V 5 bases and J 6 bases; bases outside gene matches: 5. The germline gives CDR1 SGHRS, CDR2 YFSETQ. This CDR3 spans 13 amino acids. CDR3: CASRQGEGNEQFF. CDR3 DNA: TGCGCCAGCAGACAAGGGGAGGGCAATGAGCAGTTCTTC. Supplemented by reference TRBV5-1 and TRBJ2-1, the full variable domain reads KAGVTQTPRYLIKTRGQQVTLSCSPISGHRSVSWYQQTPGQGLQFLFEYFSETQRNKGNFPGRFSGRQFSNSRSEMNVSTLELGDSALYLCASRQGEGNEQFFGPGTRLTVL.

At least ten counts were recorded for this clone. The genes are TRBV19 and TRBJ2-3, with TRBD2 matching over 7 bases. The CDR3 runs 16 residues. V was pared by 4 bases and J by 2 bases, with 9 bases of the junction left unmatched. Germline assignment: CDR1 LNHDA and CDR2 SQIVND (reference sequence). CDR3 DNA: TGTGCCAGTAGTACAACCGGGACTACTCACACAGATACGCAGTATTTT. It is translated as CASSTTGTTHTDTQYF.

J is TRBJ1-5 and V is TRBV28, with 7 bases fitting TRBD1. Trimming at V came to 2 bases and at J to 5 bases, leaving 3 bases not matched to a gene. The germline V gene encodes CDR1 MDHEN and CDR2 SYDVKM. This CDR3 is 14 amino acids long. This CDR3 is CASSLGTADQPQHF. CDR3 DNA: TGTGCCAGCAGTTTAGGGACAGCGGATCAGCCCCAGCATTTT.

This chain uses TRBV7-2 with TRBJ2-1; weak D call: TRBD2 (5 bases). The CDR3 is 14 amino acids. Deletions cut 6 bases from V and 5 bases from J, with 14 bases between. Germline values: CDR1 SGHTA, CDR2 FQGNSA. CDR3 sequence reads: CASSRRGRDNEQFF. Written as DNA, the CDR3 is TGTGCCAGCAGTAGAAGAGGGCGGGACAATGAGCAGTTCTTC.

Note on this clone: Other DNA sequences in this specimen translate into the identical CDR3. DNA for the CDR3: TGTGCCAGCAGAACCGGGACGTCGAACACCGGGGAGCTGTTTTTT. Protein: CASRTGTSNTGELFF. The chain links TRBV27 to TRBJ2-2, with D perhaps assigned TRBD1 or TRBD2 (5 bases each). V was trimmed by 6 bases and J by 0 bases, leaving 11 bases between them. The CDR3 is 15 residues long. Germline assignment: CDR1 MNHEY and CDR2 SMNVEV (reference sequence).

This chain links TRBV30 with TRBJ1-2; D perhaps matches TRBD1 (5 bases). The length of the CDR3 is 15 residues. Germline-derived CDR1 and CDR2 are GTSNPN and SVGIG (reference sequence). V lost 0 bases, J lost 4 bases, and 15 bases lay in between. The CDR3, as DNA: TGTGCCTGGAGTGTTACAGCGGTTGGGGGCTATGGCTACACCTTC. Residues: CAWSVTAVGGYGYTF.

The gene calls are TRBV4-3 and TRBJ2-5; 8 bases fit TRBD2. This CDR3 region has 15 residues. With V trimmed by 1 base and J by 2 bases, 3 bases remained unmatched. CDR1 and CDR2 (germline): LGHNA, YSLEER. As DNA, the CDR3 is TGCGCCAGCAGCCAAGTACTAGCGGAGCAAGAGACCCAGTACTTC. Translated, it gives CASSQVLAEQETQYF.

This chain joins TRBV7-8 and TRBJ2-2; TRBD1 aligns across 11 bases. CDR3 length: 16 amino acids. Trimming cost V 5 bases and J 4 bases; bases outside gene matches: 6. Germline CDR1 and CDR2: SGHVS and FQNEAQ. In DNA, the CDR3 is TGTGCCAGCAGCAGACCCGGGACAGGGGGCACCGGGGAGCTGTTTTTT. This gives the protein CASSRPGTGGTGELFF. Looking up the rest from reference TRBV7-8 and TRBJ2-2 gives the full variable domain: GAGVSQSPRYKVAKRGQDVALRCDPISGHVSLFWYQQALGQGPEFLTYFQNEAQLDKSGLPSDRFFAERPEGSVSTLKIQRTQQEDSAVYLCASSRPGTGGTGELFFGEGSRLTVL.

As regards this clone: At one end, the junction sequence differs from germline, possibly due to a read error. The V gene is TRBV2, the J gene TRBJ2-1; perhaps TRBD2 as D (5 bases). Germline CDR1 reads SNHLY; CDR2 reads FYNNEI. This CDR3 has 9 amino acids. The CDR3 spells CASGSHEVF. DNA for the CDR3: TGTGCCAGCGGGAGCCACGAGGTCTTC.